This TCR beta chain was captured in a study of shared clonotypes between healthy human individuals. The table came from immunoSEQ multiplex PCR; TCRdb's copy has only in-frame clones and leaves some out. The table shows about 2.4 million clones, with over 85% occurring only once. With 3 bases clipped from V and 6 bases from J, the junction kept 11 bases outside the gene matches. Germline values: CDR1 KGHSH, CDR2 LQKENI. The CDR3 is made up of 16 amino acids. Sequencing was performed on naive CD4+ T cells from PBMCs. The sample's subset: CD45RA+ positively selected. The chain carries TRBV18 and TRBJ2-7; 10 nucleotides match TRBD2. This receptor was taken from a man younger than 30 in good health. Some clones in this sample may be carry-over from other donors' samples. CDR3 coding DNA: TGTGCCAGCTCACCCACTTCTGGGACTAGCGTTTCCGAGCAGTACTTC. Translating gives CASSPTSGTSVSEQYF.